A selection of T cell receptor beta chains follows, all from one sample in a study of identical twins' blood T cells. MiXCR was run by TCRdb on the 5' RACE reads, yielding one entry per CDR3 protein. Of fewer than 450,000 distinct CDR3 sequences listed, over 25% are singletons. Sequenced material: PBMCs. Every receptor here comes from a woman aged 18-55 years in good health. Each CDR3 is given with its conserved first and last residue. D genes are given only for firm matches. The size of a clone is reported for some rows only, either as once, few or many, or as a class for expanded clones.

D: NA
J: TRBJ2-1
V: TRBV5-1
size: few
CDR3: CASSGDGLSSYNEQFF
DNA: TGCGCCAGCAGCGGTGACGGATTAAGCTCCTACAATGAGCAGTTCTTC

D: NA
J: TRBJ1-1
V: TRBV18
size: NA
CDR3: CASSQGDATNTEAFF
DNA: TGTGCCAGCTCACAGGGAGATGCGACGAACACTGAAGCTTTCTTT

D: NA
J: TRBJ1-3
V: TRBV9
size: NA
CDR3: CASSVDPALSGNTIYF
DNA: TGTGCCAGCAGCGTAGATCCAGCCCTCTCTGGAAACACCATATATTTT

D: NA
J: TRBJ1-1
V: TRBV7-9
size: NA
CDR3: CASSLVIRVEAFF
DNA: TGTGCCAGCAGCTTAGTAATTAGGGTGGAAGCTTTCTTT

D: NA
J: TRBJ1-5
V: TRBV7-2
size: few
CDR3: CASSFLGDSNQPQHF
DNA: TGTGCCAGCAGCTTCCTAGGAGATAGCAATCAGCCCCAGCATTTT

D: NA
J: TRBJ2-1
V: TRBV19
size: NA
CDR3: CASSIDHSSGYYNEQFF
DNA: TGTGCCAGTAGTATAGATCACTCGAGCGGTTACTACAATGAGCAGTTCTTC

D: NA
J: TRBJ1-5
V: TRBV16
size: NA
CDR3: CASSQSADRNQPQHF
DNA: TGTGCCAGCAGCCAATCAGCGGACCGCAATCAGCCCCAGCATTTT

D: NA
J: TRBJ2-7
V: TRBV10-2
size: once
CDR3: CASSGLGLSYEQYF
DNA: TGCGCCAGCAGTGGGTTGGGACTGTCCTACGAGCAGTACTTC

D: NA
J: TRBJ2-7
V: TRBV5-1
size: NA
CDR3: CASSWRVGSCEQYF
DNA: TGCGCCAGCAGCTGGCGGGTCGGATCCTGCGAGCAGTACTTC

D: NA
J: TRBJ1-2
V: TRBV5-1
size: many
CDR3: CASSLALGSNYGYTF
DNA: TGCGCCAGCAGCTTGGCACTCGGCAGTAACTATGGCTACACCTTC

D: NA
J: TRBJ2-1
V: TRBV29-1
size: NA
CDR3: CSVASDRSSYNEQFF
DNA: TGCAGCGTTGCCTCCGACAGGAGCTCCTACAATGAGCAGTTCTTC

D: NA
J: TRBJ2-3
V: TRBV7-6
size: NA
CDR3: CASSLAMRAQYF
DNA: TGTGCCAGCAGCTTAGCGATGAGGGCGCAGTATTTT

D: NA
J: TRBJ2-3
V: TRBV7-8
size: NA
CDR3: CASSLRGGGTDTQYF
DNA: TGTGCCAGCAGCTTAAGGGGCGGGGGCACAGATACGCAGTATTTT

D: NA
J: TRBJ1-1
V: TRBV20-1
size: few
CDR3: CSARGGTQGGTEAFF
DNA: TGCAGTGCTCGGGGGGGAACACAGGGCGGGACTGAAGCTTTCTTT

D: TRBD2
J: TRBJ2-1
V: TRBV6-5
size: NA
CDR3: CASSRLTSGSDEQFF
DNA: TGTGCCAGCAGTCGACTGACTAGCGGGAGCGATGAGCAGTTCTTC

D: NA
J: TRBJ2-2
V: TRBV25-1
size: few
CDR3: CASTAGSGELFF
DNA: TGTGCCAGCACCGCAGGGTCCGGGGAGCTGTTTTTT

D: NA
J: TRBJ2-2
V: TRBV6-5
size: NA
CDR3: CASSYWVGHGELFF
DNA: TGTGCCAGCAGTTACTGGGTTGGGCACGGGGAGCTGTTTTTT

D: NA
J: TRBJ1-5
V: TRBV2
size: many
CDR3: CASSGPFSNQPQHF
DNA: TGTGCCAGCAGTGGCCCTTTTAGCAATCAGCCCCAGCATTTT

D: NA
J: TRBJ1-2
V: TRBV6-5
size: NA
CDR3: CASSPPGNHGYTF
DNA: TGTGCCAGCTCTCCGCCGGGAAACCATGGCTACACCTTC

D: NA
J: TRBJ2-2
V: TRBV4-3
size: few
CDR3: CASSQGWSNTGELFF
DNA: TGCGCCAGCAGCCAAGGCTGGTCGAACACCGGGGAGCTGTTTTTT

D: NA
J: TRBJ1-2
V: TRBV10-2
size: NA
CDR3: CVSSADHLGRSNGYTF
DNA: TGCGTCAGCAGCGCCGATCATCTGGGGAGGAGCAATGGCTACACCTTC

D: NA
J: TRBJ2-1
V: TRBV5-1
size: NA
CDR3: CASSLETVYNEQFF
DNA: TGCGCCAGCAGCTTAGAAACAGTATACAATGAGCAGTTCTTC

D: NA
J: TRBJ2-7
V: TRBV6-2/TRBV6-3
size: NA
CDR3: CASSYLGPPYYEQYF
DNA: TGTGCCAGCAGTTACTTGGGACCGCCCTACTACGAGCAGTACTTC

D: TRBD2
J: TRBJ2-3
V: TRBV29-1
size: few
CDR3: CSVAGLAGGSDTQYF
DNA: TGCAGCGTCGCCGGACTAGCGGGAGGCAGCGATACGCAGTATTTT

D: NA
J: TRBJ2-1
V: TRBV10-3
size: NA
CDR3: CAIGEMGEQFF
DNA: TGTGCCATCGGTGAGATGGGAGAGCAGTTCTTC

D: NA
J: TRBJ1-5
V: TRBV29-1
size: few
CDR3: CSVKGGRGQPQHF
DNA: TGCAGCGTCAAGGGTGGCAGGGGCCAGCCCCAGCATTTT

D: NA
J: TRBJ1-3
V: TRBV20-1
size: NA
CDR3: CSARGVGNTIYF
DNA: TGCAGTGCTAGAGGGGTTGGAAACACCATATATTTT

D: NA
J: TRBJ1-6
V: TRBV20-1
size: few
CDR3: CSARGHSGNSPLHF
DNA: TGCAGTGCTAGAGGGCATTCGGGGAATTCACCCCTCCACTTT